The 18 T cell receptor beta chains below all came from one sample that was sequenced in a study of cytomegalovirus exposure and HLA in healthy donors. Use of 60 Vbeta and 13 Jbeta primers characterized the PCR. Using immunoSEQ multiplex PCR, the repertoire was profiled, and TCRdb retains in-frame clones only, with some absent. Here the sample spans over 90,000 clones, 73% being singletons. The sample comprised PBMCs. Receptors were obtained from a man aged 40-55 years in good health and CMV-seronegative.

This clone came up a few times. The chain is built from TRBV2 and TRBJ2-5; D might be TRBD1 (6 bases). V was clipped by 5 bases and J by 4 bases, with 8 bases between them. There are 12 residues in the CDR3. Germline V gene sequence: CDR1 SNHLY, CDR2 FYNNEI. The CDR3 spells CASSTGSETQYF. The CDR3 nucleotides are TGTGCCAGCAGTACAGGGTCAGAGACCCAGTACTTC.

This clone was counted between two and nine times. The chain combines TRBV10-3 with TRBJ2-2; 12 bases match TRBD2. V lost 6 bases, J lost 4 bases, and 6 bases stayed unmatched. Germline V gene data show CDR1 as ENHRY and CDR2 as SYGVKD. The CDR3 length is 16 residues. The DNA for the CDR3 is TGTGCCATCAGGGACACTAGCGGGGGGAGCACCGGGGAGCTGTTTTTT. Translating it yields CAIRDTSGGSTGELFF.

This clone has more than one count but fewer than ten. The J gene is TRBJ1-1, the V gene TRBV6-5; D might be TRBD1 (5 bases). Germline loops: CDR1 MNHEY, CDR2 SVGAGI. CDR3 size: 15 residues. The V gene lost 2 bases and the J gene lost 1 base, with 11 bases spanning the gap. CDR3: CASSYLPGGNTEAFF. CDR3 sequence (DNA): TGTGCCAGCAGTTACCTTCCGGGGGGGAACACTGAAGCTTTCTTT.

The V and J genes are TRBV28 and TRBJ2-7, with D uncertain. The germline V gene has CDR1 MDHEN and CDR2 SYDVKM. This CDR3 has 12 residues. V lost 2 bases and J lost 3, with 5 bases in between. The CDR3 is CASSLGFYEQYF. Written as DNA, the CDR3 is TGTGCCAGCAGTTTAGGCTTCTACGAGCAGTACTTC. The full variable domain, with the rest looked up from reference TRBV28 and TRBJ2-7, is DVKVTQSSRYLVKRTGEKVFLECVQDMDHENMFWYRQDPGLGLRLIYFSYDVKMKEKGDIPEGYSVSREKKERFSLILESASTNQTSMYLCASSLGFYEQYFGPGTRLTVT.

This chain joins TRBV7-8 and TRBJ2-5; D uncertain. The CDR3 has 14 residues. Trimming took 3 bases from V and 0 from J, leaving 8 bases between them. From germline, CDR1 is SGHVS and CDR2 FQNEAQ. In DNA, the CDR3 is TGTGCCAGCAGCTTGTCGAGGTACCAAGAGACCCAGTACTTC. Translating it yields CASSLSRYQETQYF.

This chain connects TRBV15 to TRBJ2-7; a possible D gene is TRBD1 (6 bases). This CDR3 is 13 amino acids long. Trimming cost V 3 bases and J 1 base, with 7 bases left between them. The germline V gene has CDR1 LNHNV and CDR2 YYDKDF (reference sequence). CDR3 in amino acids: CATSSQGSYEQYF. The CDR3 DNA reads TGTGCCACCAGCAGCCAGGGGTCCTACGAGCAGTACTTC. Full variable domain (rest looked up from reference TRBV15 and TRBJ2-7): DAMVIQNPRYQVTQFGKPVTLSCSQTLNHNVMYWYQQKSSQAPKLLFHYYDKDFNNEADTPDNFQSRRPNTSFCFLDIRSPGLGDTAMYLCATSSQGSYEQYFGPGTRLTVT.

The chain is built from TRBV27 and TRBJ1-5; D is unresolved. This CDR3 region has 14 residues. Germline-derived CDR1 and CDR2 are MNHEY and SMNVEV (reference sequence). V dropped 2 bases and J dropped 0 bases, with 5 bases sitting between them. CDR3 amino acids: CASSLPGSNQPQHF. As DNA, the CDR3 is TGTGCCAGCAGTTTACCCGGTAGCAATCAGCCCCAGCATTTT.

The chain is built from TRBV6-1 and TRBJ1-1; D uncertain. The length of the CDR3 is 14 residues. The germline gives CDR1 MNHNS, CDR2 SASEGT. The V gene lost 2 bases and the J gene lost 11 bases, with 18 bases spanning the gap. CDR3 in amino acids: CASSESPFVESAFF. The CDR3 nucleotides read TGTGCCAGCAGTGAATCCCCATTTGTGGAGTCGGCTTTCTTT.

This chain uses TRBV7-8 with TRBJ1-5, with TRBD1 matching 10 bases. There are 15 residues in the CDR3. The V gene end was trimmed by 5 bases and the J gene end by 6 bases; junction bases not matched to a gene: 7. Germline V lookup: CDR1 SGHVS, CDR2 FQNEAQ. The CDR3: CASSPDRGLVQPQHF. The CDR3 DNA sequence: TGTGCCAGCAGCCCCGACAGGGGGCTGGTTCAGCCCCAGCATTTT.

V is TRBV4-1 and J is TRBJ2-1; tentatively, D is TRBD2 (9 bases). This CDR3 has 18 residues. CDR1 is MGHRA, CDR2 YSYEKL, per germline. Trimming pared 4 bases from V and 7 bases from J, leaving 26 bases between. CDR3 nucleotide sequence: TGCGCCAGCAGCCTAGACAGGGGATGGCGGGGGGGCGAGAATGAGCAGTTCTTC. It codes for CASSLDRGWRGGENEQFF.

The J gene is TRBJ2-7, the V gene TRBV11-2, with 13 positions matching TRBD2. CDR3 size: 16 residues. J gave up 2 bases and V 5 bases, and 6 bases lay outside the gene matches. Germline CDR1 reads SGHAT; CDR2 reads FQNNGV. In DNA form, the CDR3 reads TGTGCCAGCAGCCCGGGACTAGCGGGGTTCCCCTACGAGCAGTACTTC. It yields the protein CASSPGLAGFPYEQYF.

The chain uses TRBV5-1 and TRBJ2-7; D is ambiguous. The CDR3 runs 14 residues. Germline V lookup: CDR1 SGHRS, CDR2 YFSETQ. The V and J ends lost 0 bases and 2 bases respectively, with 9 bases between them. CDR3 residues: CASSLAGNPYEQYF. CDR3 coding DNA: TGCGCCAGCAGCTTGGCCGGTAACCCCTACGAGCAGTACTTC.

The CDR3 sequence is CASSRKVTGNTEAFF. For the CDR3, the DNA is TGCGCCAGCAGCCGTAAGGTGACAGGGAACACTGAAGCTTTCTTT. V usage is TRBV4-3 and J usage is TRBJ1-1; the D gene is possibly TRBD1 (6 bases). Germline assignment: CDR1 LGHNA and CDR2 YSLEER. Deletions cut 4 bases from V and 1 base from J, with 13 bases between. The CDR3 is 15 residues long.

The gene calls are TRBV11-2 and TRBJ1-1; D uncertain. V lost 5 bases and J 0 bases, leaving 7 bases between the germline ends. The CDR3 has 13 residues. Germline-derived CDR1 and CDR2 are SGHAT and FQNNGV. This CDR3 is CASSRGLNTEAFF. The CDR3 region has the DNA TGTGCCAGCAGCCGTGGCCTGAACACTGAAGCTTTCTTT.

This clone was counted a single time. V and J are TRBV30 and TRBJ1-4; 7 nucleotides match TRBD1. Germline loops: CDR1 GTSNPN, CDR2 SVGIG (reference sequence). Trimming took 0 bases from V and 7 from J; bases not matched to a gene: 35. This CDR3 contains 24 residues. CDR3 sequence reads: CAWSVEGFDRAIQWDPLSSEKLFF. The DNA of the CDR3 is TGTGCCTGGAGTGTAGAGGGTTTTGACAGGGCCATTCAATGGGACCCACTTTCGAGTGAAAAACTGTTTTTT.

J is TRBJ1-1 and V is TRBV30, with TRBD1 matching 10 bases. Germline CDR1 GTSNPN, CDR2 SVGIG (reference sequence). The CDR3 is made up of 11 amino acids. Trimming cost V 5 bases and J 11 bases; bases outside gene matches: 5. CDR3 in amino acids: CAWETGGVAFF. CDR3 in DNA: TGTGCCTGGGAGACAGGGGGCGTCGCTTTCTTT.

The J gene is TRBJ2-3, the V gene TRBV6-4; 9 positions match TRBD1. Germline CDR1 is MRHNA and CDR2 is SNTAGT. The CDR3 has 16 residues. V was pared by 7 bases and J by 4 bases, with 12 bases of the junction left unmatched. The CDR3 loop is CASNQVRDRVPDTQYF. For the CDR3, the DNA is TGTGCCAGCAATCAAGTCCGGGACAGGGTCCCAGATACGCAGTATTTT.

The rearrangement links TRBV9 to TRBJ1-1, with D unclear. With 0 bases removed from V and 1 base from J, the gap between germline ends came to 4 bases. Germline V gene data show CDR1 as SGDLS and CDR2 as YYNGEE. The CDR3 covers 13 residues. Here the CDR3 reads CASSVAKNTEAFF. The CDR3 DNA sequence: TGTGCCAGCAGCGTAGCTAAGAACACTGAAGCTTTCTTT.